Presented here are 27 T cell receptor beta chains from one specimen sequenced in a study of cytomegalovirus exposure and HLA in healthy donors. Assay: immunoSEQ multiplex PCR; the TCRdb copy retains only in-frame clones and omits some. The sample shows 90,000 or so clones, about 96% of them seen only once. The specimen sequenced was PBMCs. Receptors were obtained from a man younger than 30 in good health and CMV-seronegative.

CDR3 bases: TGTGCCAGCAGGGGGACTAGCGGGAGCTCCTACAATGAGCAGTTCTTC. It is translated as CASRGTSGSSYNEQFF. The chain is built from TRBV7-2 and TRBJ2-1; 14 nucleotides agree with TRBD2. Germline V gene lookup returns CDR1 SGHTA and CDR2 FQGNSA. V shed 6 bases, J shed 0 bases, and the junction held 1 base outside the gene matches. The CDR3 consists of 16 residues. The full variable domain, in which reference TRBV7-2 and TRBJ2-1 provide the parts outside the CDR3, is GAGVSQSPSNKVTEKGKDVELRCDPISGHTALYWYRQSLGQGLEFLIYFQGNSAPDKSGLPSDRFSAERTGGSVSTLTIQRTQQEDSAVYLCASRGTSGSSYNEQFFGPGTRLTVL.

The V call is TRBV25-1, the J call TRBJ1-1; D is unclear. The CDR3 has 14 residues. Germline V gives CDR1 MGHDK, CDR2 SYGVNS. Trimming stripped 4 bases from V and 5 bases from J, with 14 bases between. The DNA for the CDR3 is TGTGCCAGCAGTGCCCCGGGGATGGGGACTGAAGCTTTCTTT. Translating gives CASSAPGMGTEAFF.

This chain joins TRBV6-6 and TRBJ2-7; 7 bases are shared with TRBD1. The trim removed 2 bases at V and 0 bases at J, leaving 7 bases unmatched. The CDR3 is made up of 16 amino acids. Germline lookup yields CDR1 MNHNY and CDR2 SVGAGI (reference sequence). CDR3 coding DNA: TGTGCCAGCAGTTACCGCTGGGACAGCGACTCCTACGAGCAGTACTTC. Amino acids: CASSYRWDSDSYEQYF.

The chain carries TRBV5-1 and TRBJ2-1; D gene ambiguous. The V gene lost 0 bases and the J gene lost 5 bases, with 9 bases spanning the gap. Germline CDR1 reads SGHRS; CDR2 reads YFSETQ. CDR3 size: 14 residues. The CDR3 sequence: CASSLVAANNEQFF. CDR3 DNA: TGCGCCAGCAGCTTGGTTGCGGCCAACAATGAGCAGTTCTTC.

The chain couples TRBV4-2 to TRBJ1-2; no definite D call. CDR1 LGHNA and CDR2 YNFKEQ come from the germline V gene. Trimming shortened V by 1 base and J by 8 bases, and 14 bases separated the two germline ends. CDR3 length: 14 amino acids. CDR3 in DNA: TGTGCCAGCAGCCAAGTACACCAGGCTGAGGGCTACACCTTC. It translates to CASSQVHQAEGYTF.

Here the CDR3 reads CAITSGPRGEQYF. CDR3 in DNA: TGTGCCATCACGTCGGGCCCGCGCGGGGAGCAGTACTTC. This chain connects TRBV10-3 to TRBJ2-7, with D possibly TRBD2 on 5 matching bases. Germline V gene data show CDR1 as ENHRY and CDR2 as SYGVKD. V gave up 7 bases and J gave up 7 bases, with 17 bases separating them. The CDR3 loop spans 13 amino acids.

This clone occurred once. This chain connects TRBV5-4 to TRBJ2-2, with 7 nucleotides matching TRBD2. V lost 5 bases, J lost 2 bases, and 12 bases stayed unmatched. The CDR3 covers 17 residues. Germline V gene lookup returns CDR1 SGHNT and CDR2 YYREEE (reference sequence). CDR3 residues: CASSTPRGETNTGELFF. In nucleotides, the CDR3 is TGTGCCAGCAGTACCCCTCGGGGGGAAACAAACACCGGGGAGCTGTTTTTT.

This rearrangement joins TRBV27 to TRBJ1-2; maybe TRBD1 (6 bases). The CDR3 is 13 amino acids. Germline V gene data show CDR1 as MNHEY and CDR2 as SMNVEV (reference sequence). V lost 3 bases and J 8 bases, leaving 13 bases between the germline ends. CDR3 in amino acids: CASSFGRGQGYTF. As DNA, the CDR3 is TGTGCCAGCAGTTTCGGCAGGGGTCAGGGCTACACCTTC.

This clone is a singleton in its sample. One junction end does not reproduce the germline sequence, and a read error may be involved. The J gene is TRBJ2-1, the V gene TRBV15; 9 bases align to TRBD1. CDR3 length equals 13 residues. Germline loops: CDR1 LNHNV, CDR2 YYDKDF (reference sequence). Here the CDR3 reads CATSSPQGTGLLF. The CDR3 bases are TGTGCCACCAGCAGCCCTCAGGGGACAGGGCTCCTCTTC. The complete variable domain, with remaining parts taken from reference TRBV15 and TRBJ2-1, reads DAMVIQNPRYQVTQFGKPVTLSCSQTLNHNVMYWYQQKSSQAPKLLFHYYDKDFNNEADTPDNFQSRRPNTSFCFLDIRSPGLGDTAMYLCATSSPQGTGLLFGPGTRLTVL.

The V call is TRBV7-6, the J call TRBJ2-7; TRBD2 might be the D (5 bases). There are 14 residues in the CDR3. V dropped 5 bases and J dropped 4 bases, with 15 bases sitting between them. Per the germline V gene, CDR1 is SGHVS and CDR2 is FNYEAQ. This CDR3 is CASSPQRDYYEQYF. CDR3 nucleotide sequence: TGTGCCAGCAGCCCGCAAAGAGACTATTACGAGCAGTACTTC.

This chain uses TRBV6-5 with TRBJ2-7, with a possible D match to TRBD1 (6 bases). Germline CDR1 is MNHEY and CDR2 is SVGAGI. V was pared by 0 bases and J by 6 bases, with 12 bases between. CDR3 size: 14 residues. The CDR3 sequence: CASSYSQGSFEQYV. DNA for the CDR3: TGTGCCAGCAGTTACTCACAGGGTAGCTTCGAGCAGTACGTC.

The V call is TRBV27, the J call TRBJ2-2; possible D gene TRBD1, 5 bases. The CDR3 sequence is 14 residues long. CDR1 is MNHEY, CDR2 SMNVEV, per germline (reference sequence). V shed 6 bases and J shed 7 bases, with 15 bases lying between them. CDR3 DNA sequence: TGTGCCAGCAGCCCCCTCAGGGCGGTCGGGGAGCTGTTTTTT. Translating gives CASSPLRAVGELFF.

The chain uses TRBV30 and TRBJ1-1; 9 positions match TRBD1. The ends lost 5 bases at V and 6 bases at J; junction bases unmatched: 10. The germline V gene encodes CDR1 GTSNPN and CDR2 SVGIG (reference sequence). CDR3 size: 14 residues. The CDR3 sequence is CAWESTGGGAEAFF. The CDR3 nucleotides are TGTGCCTGGGAAAGCACAGGGGGCGGCGCTGAAGCTTTCTTT.

This chain joins TRBV4-1 and TRBJ2-2; D might be TRBD1 (5 bases). In germline, CDR1 is MGHRA, CDR2 YSYEKL. CDR3 length: 15 residues. V shed 3 bases and J shed 0 bases, with 8 bases lying between them. This chain's CDR3 is CASSQQGANTGELFF. The CDR3, as DNA: TGCGCCAGCAGCCAGCAGGGCGCGAACACCGGGGAGCTGTTTTTT.

V is TRBV19 and J is TRBJ2-2, with 8 bases identical to TRBD1. This CDR3 has 14 amino acids. The V and J ends lost 9 bases and 4 bases, in that order; junction bases with no gene match: 7. Germline-derived CDR1 and CDR2 are LNHDA and SQIVND (reference sequence). The CDR3 region is CASSGQGITGELFF. CDR3 coding DNA: TGTGCCAGCTCAGGACAGGGAATCACCGGGGAGCTGTTTTTT.

The chain employs TRBV27 and TRBJ2-5, with TRBD2 identical over 7 bases. From germline, CDR1 is MNHEY and CDR2 SMNVEV (reference sequence). After removal of 4 bases from V and 1 base from J, the junction contained 6 bases not matched to a gene. CDR3 length: 15 amino acids. The CDR3 DNA follows: TGTGCCAGCAGTTCCTGGGAGGGGCCCCAAGAGACCCAGTACTTC. The encoded protein is CASSSWEGPQETQYF.

The chain has TRBV11-3 and TRBJ2-2, with 7 bases fitting TRBD2. With V trimmed by 5 bases and J by 3 bases, 9 bases remained unmatched. CDR1 and CDR2 (germline): SGHNT, YENEEA. The CDR3 runs to 16 residues. CDR3 DNA sequence: TGTGCCAGCAGCCCCACTAGCGCTACATACACCGGGGAGCTGTTTTTT. Translating it yields CASSPTSATYTGELFF.

This chain links TRBV7-9 with TRBJ1-5; D remains ambiguous. The CDR3 covers 14 residues. Germline-derived CDR1 and CDR2 are SEHNR and FQNEAQ (reference sequence). V lost 4 bases and J lost 0, with 7 bases in between. DNA of the CDR3: TGTGCCAGCAGCTCCTTGTATAGCAATCAGCCCCAGCATTTT. Translated: CASSSLYSNQPQHF.

This clone was detected only once. The chain couples TRBV5-1 to TRBJ2-5, with D tentatively TRBD1 (6 bases). V lost 0 bases, J lost 5 bases, and 20 bases lay in between. Germline lookup yields CDR1 SGHRS and CDR2 YFSETQ. The CDR3 covers 17 residues. The CDR3 spells CASSLAGSTRGFETQYF. CDR3 nucleotide sequence: TGCGCCAGCAGCTTGGCCGGGTCCACTAGGGGGTTTGAGACCCAGTACTTC.

V is TRBV18 and J is TRBJ2-3; possible D gene TRBD1, 6 bases. Trimming cost V 0 bases and J 3 bases, with 13 bases left between them. This CDR3 region has 16 residues. Germline CDR1 KGHSH, CDR2 LQKENI. CDR3: CASSPPVGQGTDTQYF. The CDR3, as DNA: TGTGCCAGCTCACCACCCGTAGGGCAGGGGACAGATACGCAGTATTTT.

The chain uses TRBV11-2 and TRBJ2-3; D gene ambiguous. Germline V lookup: CDR1 SGHAT, CDR2 FQNNGV. V lost 5 bases and J 0 bases, leaving 12 bases between the germline ends. CDR3 length equals 15 residues. The chain's CDR3 is CASSPTSTSTDTQYF. In DNA form, the CDR3 reads TGTGCCAGCAGCCCTACGTCGACTAGCACAGATACGCAGTATTTT.

The chain uses TRBV14 and TRBJ2-7; D is perhaps TRBD1 (6 bases). This CDR3 is 13 amino acids long. The germline V and J ends were trimmed by 5 bases and 3 bases, with 11 bases remaining between them. Germline CDR1 reads SGHDN; CDR2 reads FVKESK. For the CDR3, the DNA is TGTGCCAGCAGCATCAGAGGGGGCTACGAGCAGTACTTC. Translated, it gives CASSIRGGYEQYF.

The genes are TRBV19 and TRBJ1-5; D is unresolved. Germline V gene sequence: CDR1 LNHDA, CDR2 SQIVND (reference sequence). The V end lost 5 bases, the J end lost 5 bases, and 13 bases lay between the germline ends. This CDR3 is 14 amino acids long. The CDR3 is CASSPLGVDQPQHF. The CDR3 nucleotides are TGTGCCAGTAGTCCCCTCGGGGTCGATCAGCCCCAGCATTTT.

The V call is TRBV19, the J call TRBJ2-5; TRBD2 aligns across 8 bases. The length of the CDR3 is 17 residues. V was pared by 5 bases and J by 1 base, with 12 bases of the junction left unmatched. Germline V CDR1 and CDR2: LNHDA, SQIVND (reference sequence). The CDR3 nucleotides read TGTGCCAGTAGTGAAACTAGCGGCCGACTAAGCCAAGAGACCCAGTACTTC. This encodes CASSETSGRLSQETQYF. Using reference TRBV19 and TRBJ2-5 for the parts outside the CDR3, the full variable domain is DGGITQSPKYLFRKEGQNVTLSCEQNLNHDAMYWYRQDPGQGLRLIYYSQIVNDFQKGDIAEGYSVSREKKESFPLTVTSAQKNPTAFYLCASSETSGRLSQETQYFGPGTRLLVL.

This chain uses TRBV7-2 with TRBJ1-2, with a possible D match to TRBD1 (6 bases). The length of the CDR3 is 14 residues. Germline V gene lookup returns CDR1 SGHTA and CDR2 FQGNSA. The V end lost 1 base, the J end lost 5 bases, and 11 bases lay between the germline ends. The CDR3 protein is CASSLDPTGYGYTF. CDR3 nucleotides: TGTGCCAGCAGCTTAGACCCCACAGGGTATGGCTACACCTTC.

This clone came up once. Compared with germline, one end of the junction differs, possibly owing to a read error. The CDR3 coding sequence is TGTGCCAGCAGATTGGACAGGGTCCAAGAGACCCAGTACTTC. Protein: CASRLDRVQETQYF. This chain connects TRBV5-6 to TRBJ2-5, with 8 bases identical to TRBD1. Germline values: CDR1 SGHDT, CDR2 YYEEEE. This CDR3 spans 14 amino acids.

The genes are TRBV4-1 and TRBJ1-1; no clear D gene. The CDR3 is 16 residues long. Germline assignment: CDR1 MGHRA and CDR2 YSYEKL. Trimming cost V 1 base and J 0 bases, with 12 bases left between them. The CDR3 DNA is TGCGCCAGCAGCCAAGCTTTACGTGGCTTGAACACTGAAGCTTTCTTT. This codes for CASSQALRGLNTEAFF.